The entry below describes one T cell receptor (beta chain). Its antigen is as yet unknown. The DNA is left out, because the CDR3 cannot be placed on it with certainty; the CDR3 is given as TCRdb lists it. Genomic DNA was employed as the template in profiling TCR beta VDJ and CDR3. TCRdb passed the reads through MiXCR, listing each CDR3 protein once. The repertoire consists of approximately 180,000 distinct CDR3 sequences, with approximately 48% occurring once and the leading ten covering about 1.7%. The data stem from a study of CD8+CD57+ T cells in acquired aplastic anemia. Study-level information: CD4+ and CD8+ cells, once sorted, gave DNA averaging approximately 3 ug.

CDR1 and CDR2 from the germline V gene are SQVTM and ANQGSEA. Both ends counted, the CDR3 spans 14 residues. General study findings and limits: Patients and controls shared approximately 30 CD8+ CDR3 sequences, highly expressed in patients.

Selection for sequencing was limited to patients who had shown CD8+CD57+ cell expansion by flow cytometry. Each of the patients presented with severe acquired aplastic anemia. The sequence was obtained from a human donor with aplastic anemia. Sequenced: sorted CD4+, CD8+, or CD8+CD57+ T cells (not recorded which) from PBMCs. This chain connects TRBV29-1 to TRBJ1-3; TRBD1, the table's D call, lacks a check against the DNA. This CDR3 is CSVAQGASGNTMYF.